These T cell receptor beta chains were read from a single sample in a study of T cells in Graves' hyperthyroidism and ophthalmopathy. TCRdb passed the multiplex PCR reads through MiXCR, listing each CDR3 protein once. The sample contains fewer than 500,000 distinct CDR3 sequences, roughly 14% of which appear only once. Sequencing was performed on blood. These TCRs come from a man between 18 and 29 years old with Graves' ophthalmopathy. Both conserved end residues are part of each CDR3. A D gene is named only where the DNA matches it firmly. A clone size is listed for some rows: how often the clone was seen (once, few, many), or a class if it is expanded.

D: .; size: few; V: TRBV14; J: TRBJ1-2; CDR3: CASSQDVGLLYGYTF; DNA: TGTGCCAGCAGCCAAGATGTAGGCCTCCTCTATGGCTACACCTTC
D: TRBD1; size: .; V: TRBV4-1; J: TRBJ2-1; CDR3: CASSPRPGQGINEQFF; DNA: TGCGCCAGCAGCCCGCGACCGGGACAGGGAATCAATGAGCAGTTCTTC
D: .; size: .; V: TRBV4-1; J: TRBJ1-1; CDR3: CASSREFPVSTEAFF; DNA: TGCGCCAGCAGCCGTGAATTTCCAGTGAGCACTGAAGCTTTCTTT
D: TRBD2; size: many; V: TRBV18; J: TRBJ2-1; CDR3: CASSPPGTSGTSYNEQFF; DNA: TGTGCCAGCTCACCCCCCGGGACTAGCGGGACGTCCTACAATGAGCAGTTCTTC
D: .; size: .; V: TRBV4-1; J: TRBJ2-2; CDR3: CASSRSGGLNTGELFF; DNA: TGCGCCAGCAGTCGATCCGGGGGCTTGAACACCGGGGAGCTGTTTTTT
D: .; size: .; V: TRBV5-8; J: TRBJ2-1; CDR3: CASSSHDRAPGDNEQFF; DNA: TGTGCCAGCAGCTCCCACGACCGGGCCCCCGGAGACAATGAGCAGTTCTTC
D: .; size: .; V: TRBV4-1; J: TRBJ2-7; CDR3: CASSREGRGRQGQARQYF; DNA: TGCGCCAGCAGCCGAGAAGGAAGAGGGAGGCAAGGACAGGCTCGGCAGTACTTC
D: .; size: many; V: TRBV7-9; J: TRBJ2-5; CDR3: CASSLAAETQYF; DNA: TGTGCCAGCAGCTTAGCTGCGGAGACCCAGTACTTC
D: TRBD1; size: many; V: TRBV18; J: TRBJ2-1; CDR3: CASSPPTGVKQFF; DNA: TGTGCCAGCTCACCACCGACAGGGGTGAAGCAGTTCTTC
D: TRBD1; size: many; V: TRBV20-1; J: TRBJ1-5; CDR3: CSARAGTVDNQPQHF; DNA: TGCAGTGCTAGAGCCGGGACAGTTGACAATCAGCCCCAGCATTTT
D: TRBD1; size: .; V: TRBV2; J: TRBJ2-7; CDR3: CASITRDSYDSYEQYF; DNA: TGTGCCAGCATTACCCGGGACAGCTACGATTCCTACGAGCAGTACTTC
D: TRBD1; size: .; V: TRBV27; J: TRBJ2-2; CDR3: CASRSGTVVGALFF; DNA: TGTGCCAGCCGCTCCGGGACAGTAGTAGGGGCCCTGTTTTTT
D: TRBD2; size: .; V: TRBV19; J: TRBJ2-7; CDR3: CASSIVLAGTYEQYF; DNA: TGTGCCAGTAGTATAGTGCTAGCGGGTACCTACGAGCAGTACTTC
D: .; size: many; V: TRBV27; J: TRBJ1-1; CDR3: CASSEMGTEAFF; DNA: TGTGCCAGCAGTGAGATGGGCACTGAAGCTTTCTTT
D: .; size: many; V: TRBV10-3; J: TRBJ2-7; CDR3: CAISPGTATYEQYF; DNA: TGTGCCATCAGTCCCGGGACGGCCACCTACGAGCAGTACTTC
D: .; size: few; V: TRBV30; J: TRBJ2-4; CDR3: CACEGPNLAKNIQYF; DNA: TGTGCCTGCGAGGGACCCAACCTAGCCAAAAACATTCAGTACTTC